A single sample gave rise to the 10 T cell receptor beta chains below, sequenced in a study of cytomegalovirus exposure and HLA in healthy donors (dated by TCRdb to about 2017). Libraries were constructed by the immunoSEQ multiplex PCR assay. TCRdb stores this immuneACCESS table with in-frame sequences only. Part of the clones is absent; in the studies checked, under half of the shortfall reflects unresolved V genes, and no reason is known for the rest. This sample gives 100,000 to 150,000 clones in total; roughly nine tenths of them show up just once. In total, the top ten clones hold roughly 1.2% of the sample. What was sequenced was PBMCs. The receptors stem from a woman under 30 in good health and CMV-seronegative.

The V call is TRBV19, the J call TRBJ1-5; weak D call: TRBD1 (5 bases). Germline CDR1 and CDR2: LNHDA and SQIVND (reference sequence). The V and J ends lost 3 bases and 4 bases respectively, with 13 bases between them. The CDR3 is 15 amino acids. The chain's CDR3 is CASSISGAENQPQHF. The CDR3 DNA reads TGTGCCAGTAGTATTTCTGGGGCGGAGAATCAGCCCCAGCATTTT.

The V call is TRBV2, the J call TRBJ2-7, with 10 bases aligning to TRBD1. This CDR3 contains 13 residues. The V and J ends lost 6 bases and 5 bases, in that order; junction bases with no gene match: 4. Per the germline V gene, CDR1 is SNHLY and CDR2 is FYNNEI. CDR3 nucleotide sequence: TGTGCCAGCAGCGGACAGGGGGTTCACGAGCAGTACTTC. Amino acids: CASSGQGVHEQYF.

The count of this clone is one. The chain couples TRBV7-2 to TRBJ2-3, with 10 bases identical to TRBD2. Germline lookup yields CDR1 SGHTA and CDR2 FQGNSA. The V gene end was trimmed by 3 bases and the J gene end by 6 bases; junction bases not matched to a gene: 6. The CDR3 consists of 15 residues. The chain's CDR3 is CASSLLAGVGDTQYF. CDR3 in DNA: TGTGCCAGCAGCTTGCTAGCGGGGGTGGGTGATACGCAGTATTTT.

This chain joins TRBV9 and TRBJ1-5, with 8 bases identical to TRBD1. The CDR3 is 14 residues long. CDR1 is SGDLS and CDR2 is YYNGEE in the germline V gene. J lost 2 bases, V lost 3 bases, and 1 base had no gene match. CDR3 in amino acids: CASSAQGGNQPQHF. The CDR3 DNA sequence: TGTGCCAGCAGCGCACAGGGGGGCAATCAGCCCCAGCATTTT. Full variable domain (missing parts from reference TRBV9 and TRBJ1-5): DSGVTQTPKHLITATGQRVTLRCSPRSGDLSVYWYQQSLDQGLQFLIQYYNGEERAKGNILERFSAQQFPDLHSELNLSSLELGDSALYFCASSAQGGNQPQHFGDGTRLSIL.

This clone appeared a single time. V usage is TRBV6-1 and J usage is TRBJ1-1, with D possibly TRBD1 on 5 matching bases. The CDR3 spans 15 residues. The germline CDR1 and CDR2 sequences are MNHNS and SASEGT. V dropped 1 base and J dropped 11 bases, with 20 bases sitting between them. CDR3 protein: CASSEVDSQGHGAFF. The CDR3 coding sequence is TGTGCCAGCAGTGAAGTCGACAGTCAAGGACATGGGGCTTTCTTT.

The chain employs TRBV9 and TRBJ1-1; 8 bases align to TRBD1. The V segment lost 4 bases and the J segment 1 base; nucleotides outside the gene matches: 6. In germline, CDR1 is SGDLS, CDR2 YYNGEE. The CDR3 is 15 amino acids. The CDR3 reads CASSYGTGRNTEAFF. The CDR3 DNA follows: TGTGCCAGCAGCTACGGGACAGGAAGGAACACTGAAGCTTTCTTT.

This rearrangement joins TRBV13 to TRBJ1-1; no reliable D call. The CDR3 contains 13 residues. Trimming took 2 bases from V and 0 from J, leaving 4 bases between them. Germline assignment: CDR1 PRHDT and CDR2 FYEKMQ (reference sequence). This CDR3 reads CASSLPVNTEAFF. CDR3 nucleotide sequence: TGTGCCAGCAGCTTACCGGTGAACACTGAAGCTTTCTTT.

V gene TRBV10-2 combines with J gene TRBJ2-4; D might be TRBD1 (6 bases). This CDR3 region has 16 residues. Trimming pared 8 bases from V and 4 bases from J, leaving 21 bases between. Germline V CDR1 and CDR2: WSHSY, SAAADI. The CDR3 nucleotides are TGCGCCAGCGAAACCTCAGGGGCTGGATCTAAAAACATTCAGTACTTC. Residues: CASETSGAGSKNIQYF.

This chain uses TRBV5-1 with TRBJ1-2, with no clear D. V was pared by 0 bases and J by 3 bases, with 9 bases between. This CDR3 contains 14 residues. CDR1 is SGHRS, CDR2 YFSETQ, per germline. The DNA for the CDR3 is TGCGCCAGCAGCTTGGCCAGTCAGGACTATGGCTACACCTTC. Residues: CASSLASQDYGYTF.

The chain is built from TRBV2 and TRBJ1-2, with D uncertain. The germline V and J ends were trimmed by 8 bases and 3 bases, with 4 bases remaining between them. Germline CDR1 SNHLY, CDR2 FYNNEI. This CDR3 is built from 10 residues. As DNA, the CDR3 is TGTGCCAGCGGAGACTATGGCTACACCTTC. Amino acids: CASGDYGYTF.